These 29 T cell receptor beta chains were all obtained from the same sample, sequenced in a study of human CD4 T cells and Enterobacteriaceae. Assay: immunoSEQ multiplex PCR; the TCRdb copy retains only in-frame clones and omits some. Of around 900 clones in the sample, around half were seen once. CFSE-low CD25+ ICOS+ proliferating activated T cells were FACS-sorted after roughly 6-7 days. Sorted memory CD4+ T cells were CFSE-labeled and cultured 2:1 with irradiated antigen-pulsed autologous monocytes. Memory CD4+ T cells were sorted as all CD4+ cells except CD45RA+CCR7+CD95- naive cells, over 95% pure. The sequenced material came from bacteria-reactive CD4+ T cells grown in culture. Subset noted: CFSE-low proliferating memory CD4 T cells sorted after in vitro stimulation with a heat-inactivated bacterium or M. tuberculosis lysate. Receptors originate from a human donor in good health.

The rearrangement links TRBV5-1 to TRBJ2-3, with 13 bases lining up with TRBD2. V lost 5 bases, J lost 4 bases, and 4 bases stayed unmatched. The germline V gene has CDR1 SGHRS and CDR2 YFSETQ. The CDR3 has 15 residues. The DNA for the CDR3 is TGCGCCAGCAGATCCGGACTAGCGGGAGCAGATACGCAGTATTTT. This translates into CASRSGLAGADTQYF.

This chain connects TRBV12-2 to TRBJ2-1; the table's D call TRBD2 went unverified against the DNA. TRBV12-2 is shown as a pseudogene. The CDR3 has 17 residues. The CDR3 loop is CASRYRTSGRCYNEQFF. For the CDR3, the DNA is TGTGCAAGTCGCTACAGGACTAGCGGGAGATGTTACAATGAGCAGTTCTTC.

V gene TRBV7-2 combines with J gene TRBJ2-3; D assignment may be TRBD1 or TRBD2 (5 bases each). This CDR3 contains 15 residues. Germline V gene lookup returns CDR1 SGHTA and CDR2 FQGNSA. V was pared by 5 bases and J by 3 bases, with 15 bases between. The CDR3 bases are TGTGCCAGCAGCAGGGTCGGGACGGTAACAGATACGCAGTATTTT. Amino acid sequence: CASSRVGTVTDTQYF.

This clone is large. This sequence joins TRBV28 and TRBJ1-2, with 7 nucleotides matching TRBD1. This CDR3 spans 12 amino acids. The V gene's germline CDR1 is MDHEN and CDR2 SYDVKM. Unmatched junction bases numbered 1, after V lost 6 bases and J lost 3 bases. This CDR3 reads CASRTGHYGYTF. The CDR3 DNA follows: TGTGCCAGCAGGACAGGGCACTATGGCTACACCTTC.

The chain has TRBV11-3 and TRBJ2-1; D possibly uses TRBD1 or TRBD2 (5 bases each). The V and J ends lost 0 bases and 10 bases respectively, with 13 bases between them. The CDR3 extends over 14 amino acids. Germline CDR1 and CDR2: SGHNT and YENEEA. The CDR3 loop is CASSLDIGTQEQFF. CDR3 DNA: TGTGCCAGCAGCTTAGATATTGGGACCCAAGAGCAGTTCTTC.

The V and J genes are TRBV9 and TRBJ1-1; D may be TRBD1 (5 bases). The CDR3 has 15 amino acids. With 4 bases removed from V and 2 bases from J, the gap between germline ends came to 15 bases. Germline CDR1 is SGDLS and CDR2 is YYNGEE. CDR3 coding DNA: TGTGCCAGCAGCCCTCCGGGGGGGAATAACACTGAAGCTTTCTTT. Translated, it gives CASSPPGGNNTEAFF.

This clone was observed a handful of times. The CDR3 DNA reads TGTGCCATCAGGGGTTCGGAAGCTCATCAGCCCCAGCATTTT. Translating gives CAIRGSEAHQPQHF. V usage is TRBV10-3 and J usage is TRBJ1-5; D unclear. V was cut by 6 bases and J by 5 bases, with 14 bases left in between. The CDR3 spans 14 residues. CDR1 and CDR2 from the germline V gene are ENHRY and SYGVKD.

This chain connects TRBV27 to TRBJ2-1; TRBD1 matches 11 bases. J gave up 3 bases and V 7 bases, and 8 bases lay outside the gene matches. CDR3 length: 16 amino acids. The V gene's germline CDR1 is MNHEY and CDR2 SMNVEV (reference sequence). CDR3 DNA sequence: TGTGCCAGCAACCCAGGAGGGACAGGGGGCTACAATGAGCAGTTCTTC. Protein sequence: CASNPGGTGGYNEQFF.

This clone qualifies as medium-sized (0.01 to 0.1%). The chain employs TRBV6-5 and TRBJ1-2; D is unresolved. Germline loops: CDR1 MNHEY, CDR2 SVGAGI. V was cut by 0 bases and J by 10 bases, with 21 bases left in between. The CDR3 has 16 amino acids. The CDR3 loop reads CASSYSSAHLILLYTF. As DNA, the CDR3 is TGTGCCAGCAGTTACTCGTCCGCCCACCTTATTCTTCTCTACACCTTC.

The CDR3 bases are TGTGCCAGTAGTATGTTAGCGGGTTACCAAGAGACCCAGTACTTC. Translation: CASSMLAGYQETQYF. This sequence joins TRBV19 and TRBJ2-5; 7 bases align to TRBD2. V lost 3 bases to trimming and J lost 0 bases; unmatched junction nucleotides: 4. The CDR3 loop spans 15 amino acids. Per the germline V gene, CDR1 is LNHDA and CDR2 is SQIVND (reference sequence).

The chain recombines TRBV28 with TRBJ1-4, with D possibly matching TRBD1 (6 bases). The V and J ends lost 11 bases and 7 bases respectively, with 17 bases between them. Germline CDR1 and CDR2: MDHEN and SYDVKM. CDR3 length equals 13 residues. The CDR3 loop is CAGQQGGGEKLFF. The CDR3 coding sequence is TGTGCCGGACAACAGGGTGGGGGTGAAAAACTGTTTTTT. The complete variable domain, with remaining parts taken from reference TRBV28 and TRBJ1-4, reads DVKVTQSSRYLVKRTGEKVFLECVQDMDHENMFWYRQDPGLGLRLIYFSYDVKMKEKGDIPEGYSVSREKKERFSLILESASTNQTSMYLCAGQQGGGEKLFFGSGTQLSVL.

V and J are TRBV7-2 and TRBJ2-3; D is undetermined. The V and J ends lost 3 bases and 0 bases respectively, with 7 bases between them. In germline, CDR1 is SGHTA, CDR2 FQGNSA. There are 14 residues in the CDR3. In DNA, the CDR3 is TGTGCCAGCAGCTTGGCTACTAGCACAGATACGCAGTATTTT. It codes for CASSLATSTDTQYF.

This clone has a single count. CDR3 bases: TGTGCCAGCAGCTTACAACTAGCGGGAGGTGAGCAGTTCTTC. The encoded protein is CASSLQLAGGEQFF. The rearrangement links TRBV7-3 to TRBJ2-1, with TRBD2 matching over 12 bases. The CDR3 has 14 residues. V lost 2 bases, J lost 9 bases, and 2 bases stayed unmatched. Germline lookup yields CDR1 SGHTA and CDR2 FQGTGA.

In DNA form, the CDR3 reads TGTGCCAGCAGTTACTCGTACACTATAAACACTGAAGCTTTCTTT. It specifies CASSYSYTINTEAFF. This chain links TRBV6-6 with TRBJ1-1; no clear D. The V end was cut by 0 bases, the J end by 2 bases, with 10 bases between. Germline V gene lookup returns CDR1 MNHNY and CDR2 SVGAGI (reference sequence). This CDR3 has 15 amino acids.

The gene calls are TRBV5-4 and TRBJ1-5; 7 bases fit TRBD1. J lost 4 bases, V lost 4 bases, and 11 bases had no gene match. The CDR3 sequence is 16 residues long. CDR1 SGHNT and CDR2 YYREEE come from the germline V gene (reference sequence). CDR3 amino acids: CASSQSRGYRNQPQHF. The CDR3 coding sequence is TGTGCCAGCAGCCAATCCAGGGGGTATCGGAATCAGCCCCAGCATTTT.

This clone has only a few counts. The chain links TRBV28 to TRBJ1-3; no definite D call. The CDR3 contains 15 residues. The V gene's germline CDR1 is MDHEN and CDR2 SYDVKM. V dropped 3 bases and J dropped 3 bases, with 12 bases sitting between them. Here the CDR3 reads CASSFSPNYGNTIYF. Here the CDR3 DNA reads TGTGCCAGCAGTTTCTCTCCGAATTATGGAAACACCATATATTTT.

The chain couples TRBV6-9 to TRBJ2-7, with a tentative D call TRBD1 (6 bases). V was cut by 4 bases and J by 4 bases, with 8 bases left in between. The CDR3 runs 12 residues. CDR1 is MNHGY and CDR2 is SVAAGI in the germline V gene. CDR3 region: CASSLQGYEQYF. Written as DNA, the CDR3 is TGTGCCAGCAGTTTACAGGGATACGAGCAGTACTTC.

This clone was counted only a few times. This sequence joins TRBV19 and TRBJ2-3, with 8 bases aligning to TRBD2. This CDR3 region has 17 residues. The germline V gene has CDR1 LNHDA and CDR2 SQIVND (reference sequence). V shed 6 bases and J 0 bases; nucleotides not matched to a gene: 11. CDR3 protein: CASSPLGGGGSTDTQYF. CDR3 nucleotides: TGTGCCAGTAGCCCTCTCGGGGGGGGAGGTAGCACAGATACGCAGTATTTT.

The chain couples TRBV10-3 to TRBJ2-7, with TRBD1 matching over 10 bases. The CDR3 has 14 residues. Per the germline V gene, CDR1 is ENHRY and CDR2 is SYGVKD. V shed 7 bases, J shed 6 bases, and the junction held 9 bases outside the gene matches. This chain's CDR3 is CAINPGTGVLEQYF. The CDR3 DNA sequence: TGTGCCATCAACCCCGGGACAGGGGTTCTCGAGCAGTACTTC.

This chain joins TRBV4-2 and TRBJ2-1; 9 positions match TRBD1. The CDR3 spans 14 residues. Germline V gene lookup returns CDR1 LGHNA and CDR2 YNFKEQ. The trim removed 5 bases at V and 5 bases at J, leaving 4 bases unmatched. In nucleotides, the CDR3 is TGTGCCAGCAGCGAAGGGACAGGGAACAATGAGCAGTTCTTC. Translating it yields CASSEGTGNNEQFF.

The chain has TRBV9 and TRBJ2-3, with D possibly being TRBD2 (5 bases). The germline CDR1 and CDR2 sequences are SGDLS and YYNGEE. V lost 0 bases and J lost 2, with 10 bases in between. The CDR3 has 15 amino acids. CDR3 sequence reads: CASSVGPGSTDTQYF. The CDR3 DNA reads TGTGCCAGCAGCGTAGGTCCGGGGTCCACAGATACGCAGTATTTT.

The rearrangement links TRBV11-3 to TRBJ2-5, with 11 bases aligning to TRBD2. The CDR3 has 14 amino acids. V gave up 5 bases and J gave up 4 bases; unmatched junction bases: 3. Germline-derived CDR1 and CDR2 are SGHNT and YENEEA. CDR3 sequence (DNA): TGTGCCAGCAGCCATACTAGCGGGAGAGAGACCCAGTACTTC. It yields the protein CASSHTSGRETQYF.

This clone was observed a few times. This chain connects TRBV7-3 to TRBJ2-1; 7 bases are a match to TRBD2. The V gene end was trimmed by 4 bases and the J gene end by 6 bases; junction bases not matched to a gene: 6. This CDR3 contains 14 residues. Germline CDR1 and CDR2: SGHTA and FQGTGA. The DNA for the CDR3 is TGTGCCAGCAGCTCCCCGGGCGGGAGCAATGAGCAGTTCTTC. This codes for CASSSPGGSNEQFF.

This chain connects TRBV12-1 to TRBJ2-5. TRBV12-1 is listed as a pseudogene. This CDR3 is 15 amino acids long. The CDR3 nucleotides read TGTGCCAGCAGCCCAGGGGGGGGGACCAAAGAGACCCAGTACTTC. It codes for CASSPGGGTKETQYF.

The V and J genes are TRBV11-2 and TRBJ1-5, with 7 bases matching TRBD1. Germline CDR1 SGHAT, CDR2 FQNNGV. This CDR3 has 16 amino acids. J lost 0 bases, V lost 8 bases, and 10 bases had no gene match. The CDR3 region has the DNA TGTGCCAGCCAGGGGGAAAAGGTTTCTAGCAATCAGCCCCAGCATTTT. Translating it yields CASQGEKVSSNQPQHF.

The chain carries TRBV25-1 and TRBJ1-2; D may be TRBD1 (5 bases). V lost 7 bases and J 3 bases, leaving 9 bases between the germline ends. Germline lookup yields CDR1 MGHDK and CDR2 SYGVNS. The CDR3 is made up of 12 amino acids. The CDR3 protein is CASTGTDYGYTF. In DNA form, the CDR3 reads TGTGCCAGCACCGGGACTGACTATGGCTACACCTTC.

CDR3 coding DNA: TGTGCCAGCAGCTTGGGTAGGAACAGGGCTGATACGCAGTATTTT. This codes for CASSLGRNRADTQYF. The chain employs TRBV5-4 and TRBJ2-3, with D possibly TRBD1 on 6 matching bases. This CDR3 is built from 15 residues. With 0 bases removed from V and 6 bases from J, the gap between germline ends came to 14 bases. Germline V gene sequence: CDR1 SGHNT, CDR2 YYREEE (reference sequence).

This clone is deemed medium-sized (0.01 to 0.1%). The J gene is TRBJ2-3, the V gene TRBV7-6; 7 bases align to TRBD1. Germline CDR1 SGHVS, CDR2 FNYEAQ. With V trimmed by 5 bases and J by 3 bases, 8 bases remained unmatched. This CDR3 spans 15 amino acids. The CDR3 reads CASSPGTAKTDTQYF. The DNA of the CDR3 is TGTGCCAGCAGCCCGGGGACAGCGAAAACAGATACGCAGTATTTT.

The rearrangement uses TRBV28 and TRBJ2-1, with 12 bases identical to TRBD1. Germline V gives CDR1 MDHEN, CDR2 SYDVKM. There are 15 residues in the CDR3. The junction had 5 bases not matched to a gene; V was cut back by 1 base and J by 10 bases. For the CDR3, the DNA is TGTGCCAGCAGTTTATCGGGACAGGGGGCGCGAGAGCAGTTCTTC. Protein: CASSLSGQGAREQFF.